These T cell receptor beta chains were read from a single sample in a study of naive and memory T cell subsets. From the UMI-ligation and nested PCR reads, TCRdb called clonotypes with MiXCR, one entry per CDR3 protein. The data contain over 800 distinct CDR3 sequences, around 13% of them singletons. Specimen: CD8+ TEMRA cells from blood. The origin of the receptors is a human donor in good health. The CDR3 runs from the conserved cysteine through the conserved F or W. A D gene is named only where the DNA matches it firmly. Not every row has a clone size; where given, it reads once, few, many or a size class.

J	D	size	V	CDR3	DNA
TRBJ2-5	TRBD2	many	TRBV15	CATSRDWSGRKQETQYF	TGTGCCACCAGCAGAGATTGGAGCGGGAGAAAACAAGAGACCCAGTACTTC
TRBJ2-2	NA	few	TRBV24-1	CATSDHPGSMDTGELFF	TGTGCCACCAGTGATCATCCAGGAAGTATGGACACCGGGGAGCTGTTTTTT
TRBJ2-1	TRBD1	many	TRBV20-1	CSADPGTGNNEQFF	TGCAGTGCCGATCCTGGGACAGGCAACAATGAGCAGTTCTTC
TRBJ2-1	TRBD2	few	TRBV19	CASSETSGLYNEQFF	TGTGCCAGTAGTGAGACTAGCGGCCTTTACAATGAGCAGTTCTTC
TRBJ1-3	NA	NA	TRBV20-1	CSAGGDGSGNTIYF	TGCAGTGCTGGGGGGGATGGGTCTGGAAACACCATATATTTT
TRBJ2-5	TRBD1	many	TRBV20-1	CSARDRGMETQYF	TGCAGTGCTAGGGACAGGGGTATGGAGACCCAGTACTTC